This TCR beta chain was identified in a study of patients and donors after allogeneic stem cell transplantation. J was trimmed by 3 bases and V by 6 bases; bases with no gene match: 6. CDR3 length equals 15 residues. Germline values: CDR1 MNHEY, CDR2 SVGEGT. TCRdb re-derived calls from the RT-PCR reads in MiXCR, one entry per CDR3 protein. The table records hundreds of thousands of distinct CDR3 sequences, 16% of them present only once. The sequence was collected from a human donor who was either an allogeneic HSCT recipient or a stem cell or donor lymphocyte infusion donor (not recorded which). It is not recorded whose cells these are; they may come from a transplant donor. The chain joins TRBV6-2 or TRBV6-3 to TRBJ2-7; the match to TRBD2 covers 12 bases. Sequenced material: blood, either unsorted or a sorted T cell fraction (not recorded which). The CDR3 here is CASSQGLAGIYEQYF. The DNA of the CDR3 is TGTGCCAGCAGCCAAGGACTAGCGGGGATCTACGAGCAGTACTTC.